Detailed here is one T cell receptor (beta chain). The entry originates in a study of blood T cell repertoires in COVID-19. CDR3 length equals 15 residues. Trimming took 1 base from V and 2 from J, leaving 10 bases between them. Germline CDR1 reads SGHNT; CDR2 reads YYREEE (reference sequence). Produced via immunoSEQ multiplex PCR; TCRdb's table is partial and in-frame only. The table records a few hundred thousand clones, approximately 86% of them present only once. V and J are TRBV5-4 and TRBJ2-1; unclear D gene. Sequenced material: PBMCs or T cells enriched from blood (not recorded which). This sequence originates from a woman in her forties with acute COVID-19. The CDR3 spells CASSLSPSTYNEQFF. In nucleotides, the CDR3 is TGTGCCAGCAGCTTGAGCCCTAGTACCTACAATGAGCAGTTCTTC.